This TCR beta chain emerged from a study of T cells in localized non-small cell lung cancer. General study results and limits: Higher adjacent-lung clonality was associated with shorter survival. Paired adjacent lung recovered a median roughly 54 of the top 100 tumor clones. Compared with tumor, uninvolved adjacent lung displayed greater T cell clonality, ranking highest overall. Multi-region tumor sequencing was not done, so intratumor heterogeneity could not be excluded.

Points on this clone: Its specificity is unknown.

The CDR3 spans 15 residues. From germline, CDR1 is LNHNV and CDR2 YYDKDF (reference sequence). V lost 1 base, J lost 4 bases, and 10 bases lay in between. Repertoires were generated with immunoSEQ multiplex PCR, while TCRdb's copy carries only in-frame clones and drops some. The sample yields about 24,000 clones, around 88% seen once. Sample: peripheral blood mononuclear cells, taken before any cancer treatment. J is TRBJ1-4 and V is TRBV15, with D perhaps matching TRBD1 (6 bases). This receptor was identified in a woman aged 35 to 69 with stage III lung adenocarcinoma. The CDR3 protein is CATSRAKGDNEKLFF. The CDR3 nucleotides read TGTGCCACCAGCAGAGCCAAGGGGGATAATGAAAAACTGTTTTTT. The entire variable domain, with the rest obtained from reference TRBV15 and TRBJ1-4, is as follows: DAMVIQNPRYQVTQFGKPVTLSCSQTLNHNVMYWYQQKSSQAPKLLFHYYDKDFNNEADTPDNFQSRRPNTSFCFLDIRSPGLGDTAMYLCATSRAKGDNEKLFFGSGTQLSVL.